These 30 T cell receptor beta chains originate from one sample sequenced in a study of blood T cell repertoires in COVID-19. Sequencing used immunoSEQ multiplex PCR; TCRdb keeps in-frame clones, though not all of them. The repertoire includes roughly 68,000 clones, roughly 83% of them detected once, and 15% to 20% sits in the top ten. The source material was peripheral blood. Receptors were obtained from a woman older than 75 with acute or convalescent COVID-19.

The chain combines TRBV5-1 with TRBJ1-4; tentative D call: TRBD1 (6 bases). This CDR3 has 15 residues. The germline V gene encodes CDR1 SGHRS and CDR2 YFSETQ. Trimming cost V 3 bases and J 1 base, with 10 bases left between them. CDR3 coding DNA: TGCGCCAGCAGCTGGACAGTGGGAACTAATGAAAAACTGTTTTTT. It specifies CASSWTVGTNEKLFF. Combining the CDR3 with reference TRBV5-1 and TRBJ1-4 gives the whole variable domain KAGVTQTPRYLIKTRGQQVTLSCSPISGHRSVSWYQQTPGQGLQFLFEYFSETQRNKGNFPGRFSGRQFSNSRSEMNVSTLELGDSALYLCASSWTVGTNEKLFFGSGTQLSVL.

This chain joins TRBV6-1 and TRBJ1-5; the match to TRBD1 covers 7 bases. V gave up 3 bases and J gave up 4 bases; unmatched junction bases: 9. The CDR3 covers 16 residues. Germline CDR1 reads MNHNS; CDR2 reads SASEGT. CDR3 region: CASSEGQGGSNQPQHF. DNA for the CDR3: TGTGCCAGCAGTGAGGGTCAGGGGGGCTCAAATCAGCCCCAGCATTTT.

The chain carries TRBV11-2 and TRBJ1-2, with D unclear. Germline lookup yields CDR1 SGHAT and CDR2 FQNNGV. The germline V and J ends were trimmed by 4 bases and 4 bases, with 16 bases remaining between them. The CDR3 covers 15 residues. This CDR3 reads CASSSSGPYGYGYTF. DNA for the CDR3: TGTGCCAGCAGCTCAAGCGGTCCATACGGCTATGGCTACACCTTC. Together with reference TRBV11-2 and TRBJ1-2, the CDR3 gives the full variable domain: EAGVAQSPRYKIIEKRQSVAFWCNPISGHATLYWYQQILGQGPKLLIQFQNNGVVDDSQLPKDRFSAERLKGVDSTLKIQPAKLEDSAVYLCASSSSGPYGYGYTFGSGTRLTVV.

This chain connects TRBV11-2 to TRBJ1-1; 7 nucleotides align to TRBD1. Per the germline V gene, CDR1 is SGHAT and CDR2 is FQNNGV. The CDR3 is 13 amino acids. Germline trimming cut 3 bases from V and 3 bases from J; bases unmatched to any gene: 1. CDR3 DNA: TGTGCCAGCAGCTTTGACAGGGACACTGAAGCTTTCTTT. Protein: CASSFDRDTEAFF. The whole variable domain, remainder taken from reference TRBV11-2 and TRBJ1-1, is EAGVAQSPRYKIIEKRQSVAFWCNPISGHATLYWYQQILGQGPKLLIQFQNNGVVDDSQLPKDRFSAERLKGVDSTLKIQPAKLEDSAVYLCASSFDRDTEAFFGQGTRLTVV.

The gene calls are TRBV11-3 and TRBJ2-1; 11 bases align to TRBD2. V shed 6 bases and J 4 bases; nucleotides not matched to a gene: 5. Germline loops: CDR1 SGHNT, CDR2 YENEEA. The CDR3 extends over 15 amino acids. CDR3 coding DNA: TGTGCCAGCAGTCGACTAGCGGGAACTTACAATGAGCAGTTCTTC. Translation gives CASSRLAGTYNEQFF.

Points on this clone: At one of its ends the junction is not consistent with the germline gene, which may arise from a read error. The chain recombines TRBV7-2 with TRBJ2-1, with D tentatively TRBD2 (5 bases). This CDR3 comprises 14 residues. The germline V gene has CDR1 SGHTA and CDR2 FQGNSA. CDR3 loop: CASSGQEAYNEQFF. The CDR3 bases are TGTGCCAGCAGCGGCCAGGAGGCCTATAATGAGCAGTTCTTC. Full variable domain (outside the CDR3, taken from reference TRBV7-2 and TRBJ2-1): GAGVSQSPSNKVTEKGKDVELRCDPISGHTALYWYRQSLGQGLEFLIYFQGNSAPDKSGLPSDRFSAERTGGSVSTLTIQRTQQEDSAVYLCASSGQEAYNEQFFGPGTRLTVL.

The rearrangement links TRBV19 to TRBJ1-2, with TRBD1 matching over 7 bases. Per the germline V gene, CDR1 is LNHDA and CDR2 is SQIVND (reference sequence). This CDR3 region has 16 residues. Trimming removed 3 bases from V and 4 bases from J; junction bases left unmatched: 11. CDR3 in amino acids: CASSIGPGTDTYGYTF. In DNA, the CDR3 is TGTGCCAGTAGTATCGGTCCCGGGACAGATACCTATGGCTACACCTTC.

This clone turned up a few times. The gene calls are TRBV5-1 and TRBJ2-7; 13 nucleotides match TRBD2. Germline trimming cut 0 bases from V and 6 bases from J; bases unmatched to any gene: 6. CDR1 and CDR2 from the germline V gene are SGHRS and YFSETQ. The CDR3 covers 16 residues. The CDR3 protein is CASSLGDGTSGAEQYF. CDR3 DNA sequence: TGCGCCAGCAGCTTGGGGGACGGGACTAGCGGGGCCGAGCAGTACTTC.

The chain carries TRBV5-4 and TRBJ2-1, with a tentative D call TRBD2 (5 bases). The germline CDR1 and CDR2 sequences are SGHNT and YYREEE (reference sequence). V was cut by 0 bases and J by 10 bases, with 11 bases left in between. The CDR3 is 13 amino acids. DNA of the CDR3: TGTGCCAGCAGCTTGGGGGGAGCCCGGGAGCAGTTCTTC. The encoded protein is CASSLGGAREQFF.

The CDR3 bases are TGTGCCAGCCTCGACAGTGGTGAGCAGTTCTTC. As protein: CASLDSGEQFF. V gene TRBV6-5 combines with J gene TRBJ2-1, with D perhaps TRBD1 (5 bases). The germline V and J ends were trimmed by 8 bases and 9 bases, with 11 bases remaining between them. There are 11 residues in the CDR3. CDR1 is MNHEY, CDR2 SVGAGI, per germline.

The J gene is TRBJ1-2, the V gene TRBV16; the D is unclear. This CDR3 region has 14 residues. The V and J ends lost 0 bases and 2 bases respectively, with 7 bases between them. Germline assignment: CDR1 KGHSY and CDR2 FQNENV. CDR3 protein: CASSQSAENYGYTF. The CDR3 DNA reads as TGTGCCAGCAGCCAATCCGCGGAGAACTATGGCTACACCTTC.

This clone was seen many times. The chain carries TRBV5-1 and TRBJ1-6; TRBD1 agrees at 10 bases. CDR3 size: 18 residues. Per the germline V gene, CDR1 is SGHRS and CDR2 is YFSETQ. The V gene end was trimmed by 3 bases and the J gene end by 8 bases; junction bases not matched to a gene: 14. CDR3 protein: CASSYRGPGQGFDSPLHF. Here the CDR3 DNA reads TGCGCCAGCAGCTACCGGGGGCCGGGACAGGGGTTTGATTCACCCCTCCACTTT.

The V and J genes are TRBV15 and TRBJ2-7; a possible D gene is TRBD1 (6 bases). Deletions cut 3 bases from V and 2 bases from J, with 17 bases between. Germline V gene sequence: CDR1 LNHNV, CDR2 YYDKDF (reference sequence). This CDR3 has 16 residues. CDR3 sequence: CATSRGARGSTYEQYF. CDR3 sequence (DNA): TGTGCCACCAGCAGGGGGGCTAGGGGATCCACCTACGAGCAGTACTTC.

The V call is TRBV28, the J call TRBJ2-3; 10 nucleotides line up with TRBD2. V was clipped by 5 bases and J by 3 bases; unmatched bases: 5. CDR1 and CDR2 (germline): MDHEN, SYDVKM. The CDR3 loop spans 15 amino acids. In nucleotides, the CDR3 is TGTGCCAGCAGTGTTAGCGGGAGGAAGACAGATACGCAGTATTTT. Its protein is CASSVSGRKTDTQYF.

The gene calls are TRBV30 and TRBJ1-1, with a possible D match to TRBD1 (5 bases). Trimming cost V 4 bases and J 1 base, with 28 bases left between them. This CDR3 is built from 19 residues. Looked up from germline, CDR1 is GTSNPN and CDR2 is SVGIG (reference sequence). CDR3 sequence: CAWNGGVQRGPRSNTEAFF. CDR3 nucleotides: TGTGCCTGGAATGGGGGGGTCCAAAGGGGACCGAGATCGAACACTGAAGCTTTCTTT.

V gene TRBV7-9 combines with J gene TRBJ1-2; 8 bases match TRBD1. The J segment lost 4 bases and the V segment lost 5 bases, leaving 6 bases of the junction unmatched. The CDR3 runs to 14 residues. CDR1 is SEHNR and CDR2 is FQNEAQ in the germline V gene (reference sequence). The CDR3, as DNA: TGTGCCAGCAGCGAGACAGGGGTGGGCTATGGCTACACCTTC. Amino acids: CASSETGVGYGYTF.

This clone was counted a few times. The rearrangement uses TRBV3-1 (or the pseudogene TRBV3-2) and TRBJ2-2; maybe TRBD1 (6 bases). In germline, CDR1 is LGHDT, CDR2 YNNKEL (reference sequence). This CDR3 has 14 amino acids. With 5 bases removed from V and 7 bases from J, the gap between germline ends came to 14 bases. The CDR3 region has the DNA TGTGCCAGCAGCTATGGGACATCGCACGGGGAGCTGTTTTTT. Amino acids: CASSYGTSHGELFF.

This chain joins TRBV5-1 and TRBJ1-2; 7 bases align to TRBD1. The germline V gene has CDR1 SGHRS and CDR2 YFSETQ. Unmatched junction bases numbered 12, after V lost 7 bases and J lost 6 bases. The CDR3 loop spans 14 amino acids. CDR3 sequence (DNA): TGCGCCAGCTATTCCGGACAGGATCGGAATGGCTACACCTTC. Translated, it gives CASYSGQDRNGYTF.

J is TRBJ1-1 and V is TRBV29-1; D gene uncertain. V was clipped by 3 bases and J by 2 bases, with 13 bases between them. Germline CDR1 is SQVTM and CDR2 is ANQGSEA. CDR3 length: 14 amino acids. CDR3 region: CSVERVRPNTEAFF. The CDR3 DNA reads as TGCAGCGTTGAGCGAGTCAGGCCAAACACTGAAGCTTTCTTT.

The chain employs TRBV13 and TRBJ1-6; perhaps TRBD1 as D (5 bases). V was shortened by 5 bases and J by 7 bases, with 21 bases between the two germline ends. The CDR3 covers 17 residues. CDR1 and CDR2 from the germline V gene are PRHDT and FYEKMQ (reference sequence). The CDR3 sequence: CASSLSRGELGNSPLHF. Here the CDR3 DNA reads TGTGCCAGCAGCCTCAGCCGGGGGGAGCTCGGAAATTCACCCCTCCACTTT.

The gene calls are TRBV7-3 and TRBJ1-1; 10 nucleotides line up with TRBD1. The CDR3 is made up of 16 amino acids. Losses at the gene ends were 8 bases for V and 3 bases for J; bases not matched to a gene: 12. Germline loops: CDR1 SGHTA, CDR2 FQGTGA. Written as DNA, the CDR3 is TGTGCCAGCGAGAACAGAGCGGACAGGGGGTACACTGAAGCTTTCTTT. Translating gives CASENRADRGYTEAFF.

Turning to this clone: A much larger clone lies a single base off, so this may be a read error. Other DNA variants within this sample encode the same CDR3. This sequence joins TRBV6-5 and TRBJ1-1; TRBD1 matches 7 bases. The CDR3 length is 14 residues. The germline CDR1 and CDR2 sequences are MNHEY and SVGAGI. V was pared by 9 bases and J by 11 bases, with 18 bases of the junction left unmatched. DNA of the CDR3: TGTGCCAGTCACCCTGCGACAGGGAAAGACGAGGCTTTCTTT. Translating it yields CASHPATGKDEAFF.

The chain carries TRBV5-4 and TRBJ1-1; D might be TRBD1 (5 bases). V was cut by 0 bases and J by 3 bases, with 9 bases left in between. Germline V gene data show CDR1 as SGHNT and CDR2 as YYREEE (reference sequence). The CDR3 has 14 residues. The CDR3 spells CASSLGQTYTEAFF. The CDR3 DNA sequence: TGTGCCAGCAGCTTGGGACAGACCTACACTGAAGCTTTCTTT.

The chain couples TRBV5-1 to TRBJ1-2; unclear D gene. Trimming pared 0 bases from V and 0 bases from J, leaving 6 bases between. This CDR3 has 14 residues. Per germline, CDR1 SGHRS and CDR2 YFSETQ. Here the CDR3 reads CASSLGGTNYGYTF. Here the CDR3 DNA reads TGCGCCAGCAGCTTGGGCGGGACTAACTATGGCTACACCTTC.

This clone occurred a few times. The chain has TRBV6-1 and TRBJ2-7; 8 positions agree with TRBD2. J lost 2 bases, V lost 2 bases, and 2 bases had no gene match. This CDR3 contains 14 residues. The germline CDR1 and CDR2 sequences are MNHNS and SASEGT. CDR3 DNA sequence: TGTGCCAGCAGTGAAAGGCGGGGGGCCTACGAGCAGTACTTC. Translation gives CASSERRGAYEQYF.

This clone is a singleton in its sample. The CDR3 spells CASSLPGQEKLFF. CDR3 sequence (DNA): TGTGCCAGCAGCCTTCCGGGACAAGAAAAACTGTTTTTT. J is TRBJ1-4 and V is TRBV5-4; D perhaps matches TRBD1 (6 bases). Germline CDR1 SGHNT, CDR2 YYREEE (reference sequence). V lost 4 bases to trimming and J lost 8 bases, with 12 bases between them. This CDR3 region has 13 residues.

The V and J genes are TRBV9 and TRBJ2-1, with TRBD2 as a possible D gene (5 bases). Looked up from germline, CDR1 is SGDLS and CDR2 is YYNGEE. V gave up 0 bases and J gave up 7 bases, with 8 bases separating them. This CDR3 contains 13 residues. The CDR3 sequence: CASSVATRNEQFF. The DNA of the CDR3 is TGTGCCAGCAGCGTAGCTACTAGGAATGAGCAGTTCTTC.

The chain recombines TRBV11-1 with TRBJ2-7; D is ambiguous. Germline V lookup: CDR1 SGHAT, CDR2 FQDESV (reference sequence). CDR3 length equals 11 residues. Between the trimmed V and J ends, which lost 11 bases and 2 bases, there was a span of 10 bases. CDR3 sequence reads: CAARNPYEQYF. Written as DNA, the CDR3 is TGTGCCGCCAGGAACCCCTACGAGCAGTACTTC. Full variable domain (outside the CDR3, taken from reference TRBV11-1 and TRBJ2-7): EAEVAQSPRYKITEKSQAVAFWCDPISGHATLYWYRQILGQGPELLVQFQDESVVDDSQLPKDRFSAERLKGVDSTLKIQPAELGDSAMYLCAARNPYEQYFGPGTRLTVT.

The chain uses TRBV29-1 and TRBJ2-3, with D perhaps matching TRBD2 (6 bases). Germline V CDR1 and CDR2: SQVTM, ANQGSEA. CDR3 length: 16 residues. V was pared by 7 bases and J by 0 bases, with 20 bases between. For the CDR3, the DNA is TGCAGCGCACCCGGGGGAGGCAAGCGGAGCACAGATACGCAGTATTTT. This gives the protein CSAPGGGKRSTDTQYF.

The J gene is TRBJ1-2, the V gene TRBV5-1; TRBD1 matches 10 bases. J was trimmed by 3 bases and V by 4 bases; bases with no gene match: 3. Germline V lookup: CDR1 SGHRS, CDR2 YFSETQ. This CDR3 spans 14 amino acids. The CDR3 DNA reads TGCGCCAGCAGCACGGGGACAGGGGACTATGGCTACACCTTC. Protein sequence: CASSTGTGDYGYTF.